The following is a TCR beta chain sequence with its context. Its antigen is still unknown. Per-nucleotide qualities are absent, and no much larger clonotype sits a single base away. To prepare the library, UMI-ligation and nested PCR was applied. To cover both TRBC1 and TRBC2, the beta constant-region primer consisted of an equimolar mix of two oligonucleotides. The ligated cDNA went through four rounds of PCR with nested alpha and beta constant-region primers together with the SP2 primer. A single-stranded oligonucleotide bearing the SP2 primer plus a 12-nucleotide UMI was ligated onto the 3' end of the cDNA by T4 RNA ligase 1. Incubation of the ligation reaction lasted about 18-25 hours at 16 degrees C. To avoid over-amplification, PCR2 was usually performed as a SYBR Green qPCR and halted once a predetermined threshold was reached. Apart from the first purification, every purification step used Agencourt AMPure XP magnetic beads. Library amounts were measured by Qubit and library quality was assessed on a TapeStation, where the main peak was expected at around 650 bp. Sequencing of the pooled libraries was done on an Illumina MiSeq using v2 2x251 paired-end kits, which typically yielded roughly 0.85-2 million reads per sample. Each sample was pooled at 4 nM, and about 5-8% PhiX was included to help cluster recognition. In the paper's pipeline: V and J genes were assigned to Demultiplexor-processed FASTQ reads by Decombinator through tag matching, with a single base-pair mismatch being allowed. Collapsinator used UMIs to correct both sequencing errors and frequency errors arising from PCR heterogeneity. CDR3Translator translated TCRs and extracted CDR3s from the conserved cysteine to the FGXG phenylalanine, flagging non-productive sequences. Gini, Shannon entropy and inverse Simpson indices were computed after subsampling the repertoires to the same number of UMI-defined TCRs. Within the linear range, a power law was fitted by maximum likelihood to the distributions of clonotype abundance. On one naive CD8 sample, the pipeline and MIGEC gave similar UMI counts, unique TCR numbers and clonal distributions. A set of 6,000 to 8,000 CMV-associated CDR3 sequences, compiled from VDJdb and a published dataset, was used to search the repertoires. TCRdb redid the processing of the public reads, applying fastp at Q25 and MiXCR, and retained in-frame beta chains. CDR3 protein duplicates are merged, each entry listing the most common genes and DNA. These V and J calls rely on TCRdb rather than the paper's analysis. The sample table holds about 23,000 distinct CDR3 sequences, of which 7% to 10% were seen once. The ten largest clonotypes hold about a fifth of the sample.

This sample was taken from a study of naive and memory T cell subsets (dated by TCRdb to about 2017). At the level of the whole study: Sorted naive and memory T cell subsets from peripheral blood were analyzed in the study using a UMI-based, open-source pipeline for TCR alpha and beta sequencing. The results of the functional CMV T cell responses matched the IgG serology results in every case. RNA was DNase-treated and reverse transcribed with TCR constant-region primers, mostly using SuperScript III.

Results the study describes overall, beyond this receptor: RNA-based TCR counts may be affected by expression changes linked to T cell activation and differentiation. Clonotypes were defined as single alpha or beta chain sequences, not paired alpha/beta receptors. TCR abundance followed a power law with an exponent that was different for naive and memory subsets but consistent across the three individuals. In both CD4 and CD8 cells, a rise in Gini index and a fall in Shannon and inverse Simpson diversity were observed from naive through CM, EM and EMRA. Following error correction, more than 85% of naive TCR sequences occurred only once, which made naive abundance distributions much steeper than those of memory subsets. The repertoire findings for the naive and memory subsets could not be validated against a ground truth, as none was available.

From the second PCR step on, the TCR alpha and beta chain libraries were amplified in separate reactions. CMV status of each donor was established by measuring IFNgamma production from CD4+ T cells after fresh PBMCs were stimulated overnight with CMV viral lysate. CD4 T cells were positively selected with Miltenyi beads, followed by positive selection of CD8 T cells from the CD4-negative fraction. After staining for CD3, CD4, CD8, CD45RA, CD27 and a live/dead dye, cells were sorted on a BD Aria II into four subsets based on CD45RA and CD27. Blood was obtained from a few healthy volunteers, and the blood from each volunteer was fractionated into CD4 and CD8 T cells and subsequently into four differentiation subsets. Around 120 ml of peripheral blood was collected from each donor, and PBMC were isolated from the blood using Ficoll-Paque PLUS density-gradient centrifugation. The sorted cells were lysed in RLT buffer, after which RNA was extracted using a Qiagen RNeasy kit and kept at -80 degrees C.

The material sequenced was central memory CD8+ T cells from blood. Interpreted using the paper, the cell subset or site label stands for: central memory, CD45RA- CD27+. The source of this sequence is a human donor in good health.

The CDR3 amino acid sequence is: CATAGTTPYEQYF. In nucleotide form, the sequence is TGTGCCACCGCGGGGACCACCCCCTACGAGCAGTACTTC. The rearranged chain carries TRBV28 and TRBJ2-7; the best D guess is TRBD2, with 6 bases matching. Looking up the germline V gene yields CDR1 MDHEN and CDR2 SYDVKM. The CDR3 spans 13 residues, from the cysteine through the phenylalanine. Just CDR3 DNA is preserved here, 39 bases in frame from base 1. V loses 10 bases of germline sequence and J loses 2 bases, and the interval between the two ends is 15 bases.